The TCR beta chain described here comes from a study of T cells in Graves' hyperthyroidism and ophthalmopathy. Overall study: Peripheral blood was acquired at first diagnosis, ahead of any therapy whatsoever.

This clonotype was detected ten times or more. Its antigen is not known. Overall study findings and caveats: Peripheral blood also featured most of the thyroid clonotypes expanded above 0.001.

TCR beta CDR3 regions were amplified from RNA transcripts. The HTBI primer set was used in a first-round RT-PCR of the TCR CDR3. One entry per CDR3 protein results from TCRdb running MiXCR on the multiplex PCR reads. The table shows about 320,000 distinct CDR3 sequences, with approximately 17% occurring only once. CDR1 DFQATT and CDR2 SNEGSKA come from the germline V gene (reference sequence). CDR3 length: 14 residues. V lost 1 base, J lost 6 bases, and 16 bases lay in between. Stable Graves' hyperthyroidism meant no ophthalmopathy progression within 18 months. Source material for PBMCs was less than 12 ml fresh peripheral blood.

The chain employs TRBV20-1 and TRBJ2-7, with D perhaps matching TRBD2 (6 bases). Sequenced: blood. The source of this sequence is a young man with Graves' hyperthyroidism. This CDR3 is CSARGWGDRSEQYF. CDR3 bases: TGCAGTGCTAGAGGATGGGGGGATCGTAGCGAGCAGTACTTC.